These T cell receptor beta chains were read from a single sample in a study of blood T cell repertoires in COVID-19. Clones were read by immunoSEQ multiplex PCR, and TCRdb kept only the in-frame ones, dropping some. The repertoire consists of roughly 120,000 clones, with 85% to 90% occurring once and the leading ten covering approximately 10%. The source material was peripheral blood. These receptors were obtained from an elderly man with acute or convalescent COVID-19. CDR3s include the opening cysteine and the closing phenylalanine or tryptophan. The D gene is left open where the match is weak. Some rows have no size entry. The others give once, few or many, or a class for an expanded clone.

clone size,D gene,J gene,V gene,CDR3 protein,CDR3 DNA
.,TRBD1,TRBJ2-6,TRBV24-1,CATSDSATTGSGANVLTF,TGTGCCACCAGTGATTCCGCAACGACAGGGTCTGGGGCCAACGTCCTGACTTTC
.,.,TRBJ1-5,TRBV20-1,CSASWGGGNQPQHF,TGCAGTGCTAGTTGGGGAGGAGGCAATCAGCCCCAGCATTTT
.,TRBD1,TRBJ2-7,TRBV10-3,CAIGSRQGADEQYF,TGTGCCATCGGGTCCCGACAGGGGGCCGACGAGCAGTACTTC
.,.,TRBJ1-2,TRBV4-1,CASSQDRPNYGYTF,TGCGCCAGCAGCCAAGACAGGCCTAACTATGGCTACACCTTC
.,.,TRBJ1-2,TRBV28,CASSYERGYTF,TGTGCCAGCAGTTATGAGCGGGGCTACACCTTC
.,TRBD2,TRBJ2-1,TRBV5-4,CASSPAGERSDEQFF,TGTGCCAGCAGCCCAGCGGGAGAAAGATCCGATGAGCAGTTCTTC
.,.,TRBJ1-2,TRBV11-2,CASSLEGQPSIYGYTF,TGTGCCAGCAGCCTAGAAGGACAGCCGTCAATCTATGGCTACACCTTC
.,TRBD1,TRBJ2-7,TRBV11-2,CASSLDRTGGSYEQYF,TGTGCCAGCAGCTTAGATAGGACAGGGGGCTCCTACGAGCAGTACTTC
.,TRBD1,TRBJ1-4,TRBV5-1,CASSLQYRGTNEKLFF,TGCGCCAGCAGCCTACAGTACAGGGGAACTAATGAAAAACTGTTTTTT
.,.,TRBJ2-3,TRBV5-1,CASSLGISIGQGVRTDTQYF,TGCGCCAGCAGCTTGGGAATATCAATTGGTCAGGGCGTAAGAACAGATACGCAGTATTTT
.,TRBD2,TRBJ2-1,TRBV14,CASSQGLAGAWFF,TGTGCCAGCAGCCAGGGACTAGCGGGGGCGTGGTTCTTC
.,TRBD1,TRBJ2-7,TRBV5-4,CASSLIGQEYEQYF,TGTGCCAGCAGCTTGATTGGACAGGAATACGAGCAGTACTTC
.,TRBD1,TRBJ2-1,TRBV25-1,CASSEYGQGAKFF,TGTGCCAGCAGTGAATATGGCCAGGGGGCTAAGTTCTTC
.,TRBD1,TRBJ1-1,TRBV5-1,CASSLGFGTGGNEAFF,TGCGCCAGCAGCTTGGGTTTCGGGACAGGGGGAAATGAAGCTTTCTTT
.,.,TRBJ2-3,TRBV15,CATSSQTRGEGTDTQYF,TGTGCCACCAGCAGCCAAACCAGGGGCGAGGGCACAGATACGCAGTATTTT
.,.,TRBJ1-1,TRBV5-6,CASSLPQGLSTEAFF,TGTGCCAGCAGCCTTCCACAGGGATTGAGCACTGAAGCTTTCTTT
.,.,TRBJ1-2,TRBV5-1,CASRPTGSNYGYTF,TGCGCCAGCAGACCTACAGGATCCAACTATGGCTACACCTTC
.,TRBD2,TRBJ2-2,TRBV3-1/TRBV3-2,CASSHRKLAGRTGELFF,TGTGCCAGCAGTCACAGGAAGCTAGCGGGTCGTACCGGGGAGCTGTTTTTT
.,.,TRBJ1-3,TRBV27,CASSPSGSLSGNTIYF,TGTGCCAGCAGTCCATCGGGGAGCCTCTCTGGAAACACCATATATTTT
once,.,TRBJ1-1,TRBV3-1/TRBV3-2,CASSQTLPAGSTEAFF,TGTGCCAGCAGCCAGACGCTCCCGGCGGGGAGCACTGAAGCTTTCTTT
.,.,TRBJ1-1,TRBV9,CASSAGGGTLNTEAFF,TGTGCCAGCAGCGCGGGGGGAGGGACGCTGAACACTGAAGCTTTCTTT
.,.,TRBJ1-6,TRBV19,CASNWAGNSPLHF,TGTGCCAGTAATTGGGCGGGGAATTCACCCCTCCACTTT